A single T cell receptor beta chain is shown here with its context. Its antigen is not known. The sample holds other DNA sequences that translate to the same CDR3. All of the donors resided in Nashville, Tennessee, and each was a Caucasian adult. The V gene lost 1 base and the J gene lost 2 bases, with 5 bases spanning the gap. Germline loops: CDR1 MNHEY, CDR2 SMNVEV (reference sequence). This CDR3 region has 13 residues. Unsorted PBMC contributed approximately 300 ng DNA, roughly 30,000 T cell genomes, to each replicate PCR. The protocol was immunoSEQ multiplex PCR, while the TCRdb copy is restricted to in-frame clones and leaves out a portion. Here the sample spans about 490,000 clones, 78% being singletons. The data derive from a study of shared clonotypes between healthy human individuals. General study findings and limits: A limitation of the genetic and exposure-history diversity represented arose from few donors.

The source is a woman in her forties in good health. Some clones in this sample may be carry-over from other donors' samples. The V and J genes are TRBV27 and TRBJ1-2, with D unclear. Sequenced material: PBMCs. The CDR3 nucleotides are TGTGCCAGCAGTTTATTAGGGAACTATGGCTACACCTTC. Protein sequence: CASSLLGNYGYTF.